Listed here are 17 T cell receptor beta chains from one sample, sequenced in a study of tumor-infiltrating lymphocytes in localized non-small cell lung cancer. Only in-frame clones appear in the TCRdb table, and some are missing; sequencing was by immunoSEQ multiplex PCR. The table includes around 25,000 clones, 69% detected once. Sample: lung tumor tissue. These TCRs come from a human donor with non-small cell lung cancer.

This sequence joins TRBV21-1 and TRBJ2-3; the table's D gene call, TRBD2, was not cross checked with the DNA. TRBV21-1 is reported as a pseudogene. The CDR3 extends over 15 amino acids. CDR3 bases: TGTGCCAGCAGCCGACTAGCGTATCGCACAGATACGCAGTATTTT. This gives the protein CASSRLAYRTDTQYF.

The V and J genes are TRBV6-1 and TRBJ1-4; possibly TRBD1 for D (6 bases). This CDR3 contains 15 residues. CDR1 MNHNS and CDR2 SASEGT come from the germline V gene. Deletions cut 4 bases from V and 7 bases from J, with 16 bases between. DNA for the CDR3: TGTGCCAGCAGTGTACCGGGACAACTTCTTGAAAAACTGTTTTTT. Translated, it gives CASSVPGQLLEKLFF.

The gene calls are TRBV7-6 and TRBJ1-1; tentatively, D is TRBD1 (6 bases). CDR1 and CDR2 (germline): SGHVS, FNYEAQ. V was shortened by 3 bases and J by 6 bases, with 8 bases between the two germline ends. The CDR3 totals 12 residues. The chain's CDR3 is CASSLRGAEAFF. CDR3 DNA sequence: TGTGCCAGCAGCTTGAGGGGGGCTGAAGCTTTCTTT.

The chain links TRBV18 to TRBJ1-2; D is ambiguous. Deletions cut 1 base from V and 5 bases from J, with 8 bases between. The V gene's germline CDR1 is KGHSH and CDR2 LQKENI. The CDR3 runs 13 residues. In DNA form, the CDR3 reads TGTGCCAGCTCACCACGAGGAACGTATGGCTACACCTTC. The encoded protein is CASSPRGTYGYTF.

The V call is TRBV5-4, the J call TRBJ2-7, with 11 bases fitting TRBD1. CDR1 and CDR2 from the germline V gene are SGHNT and YYREEE (reference sequence). This CDR3 comprises 14 residues. Losses at the gene ends were 4 bases for V and 3 bases for J; bases not matched to a gene: 3. The CDR3 bases are TGTGCCAGCAGCCCCGGGACAGGGGGCTACGAGCAGTACTTC. Its protein is CASSPGTGGYEQYF.

The chain has TRBV11-2 and TRBJ2-7, with TRBD1 matching over 8 bases. The CDR3 spans 14 residues. Trimming removed 3 bases from V and 4 bases from J; junction bases left unmatched: 5. Germline-derived CDR1 and CDR2 are SGHAT and FQNNGV. The CDR3 coding sequence is TGTGCCAGCAGCTTGCAAGGACAGGGTTACGAGCAGTACTTC. Its protein product is CASSLQGQGYEQYF.

This chain connects TRBV5-1 to TRBJ1-2; weak D call: TRBD1 (6 bases). V lost 4 bases, J lost 4 bases, and 8 bases lay in between. The CDR3 spans 12 residues. CDR1 and CDR2 (germline): SGHRS, YFSETQ. CDR3 coding DNA: TGCGCCAGCAGCCAGGGGACCTATGGCTACACCTTC. Translating it yields CASSQGTYGYTF.

The chain combines TRBV28 with TRBJ2-5; D remains ambiguous. Germline CDR1 MDHEN, CDR2 SYDVKM. V lost 2 bases to trimming and J lost 1 base, with 11 bases between them. The CDR3 has 15 amino acids. CDR3 sequence (DNA): TGTGCCAGCAGTTTAGGGATCTCGGTCCAAGAGACCCAGTACTTC. Translating gives CASSLGISVQETQYF.

The V call is TRBV7-9, the J call TRBJ2-1; D might be TRBD2 (6 bases). The CDR3 covers 13 residues. The V and J ends lost 4 bases and 4 bases respectively, with 8 bases between them. Germline CDR1 reads SEHNR; CDR2 reads FQNEAQ (reference sequence). DNA of the CDR3: TGTGCCAGCAGCTCAGCGGGTTACAATGAGCAGTTCTTC. The encoded protein is CASSSAGYNEQFF.

The chain recombines TRBV5-1 with TRBJ1-3; D is ambiguous. Germline assignment: CDR1 SGHRS and CDR2 YFSETQ. The CDR3 covers 16 residues. Trimming took 4 bases from V and 6 from J, leaving 20 bases between them. The CDR3 DNA sequence: TGCGCCAGCAGCCTGAGGGCGGGAAATGCCCTAAACACCATATATTTT. This gives the protein CASSLRAGNALNTIYF.

This chain uses TRBV6-5 with TRBJ1-1, with 8 bases that match TRBD1. The V gene end was trimmed by 8 bases and the J gene end by 5 bases; junction bases not matched to a gene: 10. CDR1 MNHEY and CDR2 SVGAGI come from the germline V gene. The CDR3 spans 14 residues. The CDR3 is CASRRQGRGTEAFF. The CDR3 bases are TGTGCCAGCCGCCGACAGGGGCGGGGTACTGAAGCTTTCTTT.

This clone has a handful of counts. The chain uses TRBV7-6 and TRBJ2-2; 10 positions match TRBD2. Trimming cost V 3 bases and J 4 bases; bases outside gene matches: 11. Germline V gene data show CDR1 as SGHVS and CDR2 as FNYEAQ. The CDR3 is 18 residues long. The DNA for the CDR3 is TGTGCCAGCAGCTTGTTGACTAGCGGGTTGATGGGCACCGGGGAGCTGTTTTTT. It codes for CASSLLTSGLMGTGELFF.

The V call is TRBV4-1, the J call TRBJ2-1, with D possibly TRBD2 on 5 matching bases. The CDR3 loop spans 15 amino acids. V was clipped by 6 bases and J by 4 bases, with 16 bases between them. CDR1 and CDR2 (germline): MGHRA, YSYEKL. The CDR3, as DNA: TGCGCCAGCAGACTTGGGGAGACACCGTACAATGAGCAGTTCTTC. Residues: CASRLGETPYNEQFF.

V usage is TRBV19 and J usage is TRBJ1-5; D is ambiguous. The germline gives CDR1 LNHDA, CDR2 SQIVND (reference sequence). The CDR3 sequence is 16 residues long. V was cut by 1 base and J by 7 bases, with 17 bases left in between. The CDR3 spells CASSIGGLPIAQPQHF. In DNA form, the CDR3 reads TGTGCCAGTAGTATAGGCGGCCTCCCGATAGCGCAGCCCCAGCATTTT.

V is TRBV5-1 and J is TRBJ2-1; 13 bases agree with TRBD2. Germline V gene lookup returns CDR1 SGHRS and CDR2 YFSETQ. This CDR3 comprises 15 residues. The V segment lost 2 bases and the J segment 9 bases; nucleotides outside the gene matches: 5. The CDR3 DNA is TGCGCCAGCAGCTTACGGACTAGCGGGAGTGGTGAGCAGTTCTTC. Translation gives CASSLRTSGSGEQFF.

Only one count was recorded for this clone. The chain carries TRBV18 and TRBJ1-1, with D tentatively TRBD1 (5 bases). The germline V gene has CDR1 KGHSH and CDR2 LQKENI. This CDR3 region has 13 residues. V was pared by 5 bases and J by 0 bases, with 7 bases between. The CDR3 DNA is TGTGCCAGCTCAGACAGCATGAACACTGAAGCTTTCTTT. Its translation: CASSDSMNTEAFF.

V and J are TRBV19 and TRBJ1-5; the match to TRBD1 covers 10 bases. The J segment lost 2 bases and the V segment lost 6 bases, leaving 4 bases of the junction unmatched. Germline-derived CDR1 and CDR2 are LNHDA and SQIVND (reference sequence). This CDR3 has 15 residues. The CDR3 DNA reads as TGTGCCAGTAGCGAGACAGGGGGCGGCAATCAGCCCCAGCATTTT. Amino acids: CASSETGGGNQPQHF.